This section outlines one T cell receptor (beta chain) sequence together with its context. The V gene's germline CDR1 is MNHNS and CDR2 SASEGT. V was clipped by 2 bases and J by 0 bases, with 14 bases between them. The CDR3 is made up of 17 amino acids. This sample stems from a study of PD-L1 blockade in urothelial cancer. Produced via immunoSEQ multiplex PCR; TCRdb's table is partial and in-frame only. The sample carries approximately 34,000 clones, 84% recorded once. The chain links TRBV6-1 to TRBJ1-5; possible D gene TRBD1, 5 bases. The input for sequencing was PBMCs, taken around atezolizumab (anti-PD-L1) treatment. The TCR sequence derives from a man between 60 and 75 years old with urothelial cancer. The CDR3 protein is CASSESLGLYSNQPQHF. In nucleotides, the CDR3 is TGTGCCAGCAGTGAAAGCCTGGGGCTCTATAGCAATCAGCCCCAGCATTTT.